This entry is about one TCR beta chain. What it binds is not known. Time point specified: blood at routine non-recurrence follow-up after resection. In each case, whole RNA from tumor, nontumor lung or frozen PBMC was sequenced unsorted. The sample belongs to a study of spatial heterogeneity in lung cancer. Study information: When follow-up PBMC samples existed, they were sequenced (at a median of roughly two years after resection).

TCR cDNA molecules each had a unique molecular identifier. TCRdb independently ran MiXCR on the 5' RACE reads; one entry per CDR3 protein. The sample carries some 41,000 distinct CDR3 sequences, under 25% recorded once. Study-level results: Expanded tumor TCRs that were ubiquitous appeared in blood more at resection than follow-up.

The CDR3 runs 15 residues. The V end lost 0 bases, the J end lost 10 bases, and 13 bases lay between the germline ends. CDR1 is LGHDT, CDR2 YNNKEL, per germline (reference sequence). The chain couples TRBV3-1 to TRBJ1-6, with D tentatively TRBD1 (5 bases). This sequence was found in a female donor with early-stage non-small cell lung cancer. The sequencing here drew on PBMCs, taken at follow-up. CDR3 region: CASSQDFQGVSPLHF. The CDR3 bases are TGTGCCAGCAGCCAAGATTTCCAGGGAGTGTCACCCCTCCACTTT.